What follows describes a single T cell receptor (beta chain). Assay used: immunoSEQ multiplex PCR; TCRdb lists only in-frame clones, some missing. The sample holds roughly 230,000 clones, around 81% seen once. This CDR3 spans 12 amino acids. Trimming left V 5 bases short and J 6 bases short, with 12 bases between. Germline V gene sequence: CDR1 SGHRS, CDR2 YFSETQ. This sample was included in a study of blood T cell repertoires in COVID-19. The sequenced sample consisted of peripheral blood. The TCR was taken from a man between 50 and 59 years old with active or convalescent COVID-19. The genes are TRBV5-1 and TRBJ2-7; D is ambiguous. The chain's CDR3 is CASSDTPFEQYF. The DNA for the CDR3 is TGCGCCAGCAGTGACACGCCTTTCGAGCAGTACTTC. Full variable domain (missing parts from reference TRBV5-1 and TRBJ2-7): KAGVTQTPRYLIKTRGQQVTLSCSPISGHRSVSWYQQTPGQGLQFLFEYFSETQRNKGNFPGRFSGRQFSNSRSEMNVSTLELGDSALYLCASSDTPFEQYFGPGTRLTVT.